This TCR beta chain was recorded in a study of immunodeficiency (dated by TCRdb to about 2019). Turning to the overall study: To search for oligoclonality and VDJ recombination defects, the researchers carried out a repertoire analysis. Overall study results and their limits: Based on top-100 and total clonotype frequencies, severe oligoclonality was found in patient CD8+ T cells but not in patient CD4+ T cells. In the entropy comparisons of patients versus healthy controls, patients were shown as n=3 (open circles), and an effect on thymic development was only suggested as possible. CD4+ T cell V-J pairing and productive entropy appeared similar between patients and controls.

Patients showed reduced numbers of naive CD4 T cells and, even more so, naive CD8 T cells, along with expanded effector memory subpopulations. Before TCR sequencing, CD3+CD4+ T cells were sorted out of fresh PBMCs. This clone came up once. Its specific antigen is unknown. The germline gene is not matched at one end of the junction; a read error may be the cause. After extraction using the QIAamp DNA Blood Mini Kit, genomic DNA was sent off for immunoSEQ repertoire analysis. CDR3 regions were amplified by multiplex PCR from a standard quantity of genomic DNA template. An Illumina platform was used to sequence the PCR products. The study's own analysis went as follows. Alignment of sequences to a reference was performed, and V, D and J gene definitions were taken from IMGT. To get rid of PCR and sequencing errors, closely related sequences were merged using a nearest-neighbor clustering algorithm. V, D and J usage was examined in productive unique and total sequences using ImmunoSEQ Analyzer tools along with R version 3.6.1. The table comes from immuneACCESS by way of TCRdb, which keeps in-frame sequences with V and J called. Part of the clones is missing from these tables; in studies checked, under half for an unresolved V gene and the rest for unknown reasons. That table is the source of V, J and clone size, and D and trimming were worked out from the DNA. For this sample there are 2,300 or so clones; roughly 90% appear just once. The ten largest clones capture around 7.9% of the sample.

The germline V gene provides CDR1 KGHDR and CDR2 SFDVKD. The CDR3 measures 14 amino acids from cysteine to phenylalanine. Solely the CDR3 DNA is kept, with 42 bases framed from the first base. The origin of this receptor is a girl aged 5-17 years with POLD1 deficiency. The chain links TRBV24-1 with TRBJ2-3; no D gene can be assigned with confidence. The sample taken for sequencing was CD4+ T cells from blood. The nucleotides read TGTGCAACCAGTGATTCCCTACTGGGAGATACGCAGTATTTT. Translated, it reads CATSDSLLGDTQYF.